Below are 15 T cell receptor beta chains sequenced from a single sample in a study of blood T cell repertoires in COVID-19. TCRdb's copy holds only in-frame clones and misses some; the assay was immunoSEQ multiplex PCR. The sample carries about 150,000 clones, 87% recorded once. The sample was peripheral blood. These receptors were obtained from a human donor in a cohort sampled during active COVID-19.

V is TRBV28 and J is TRBJ2-7, with D perhaps matching TRBD2 (5 bases). Trimming removed 1 base at V and 3 bases at J, with 16 bases between. Per germline, CDR1 MDHEN and CDR2 SYDVKM. There are 16 residues in the CDR3. The CDR3 sequence is CASSLSRGSSRYEQYF. Written as DNA, the CDR3 is TGTGCCAGCAGTTTATCTCGGGGTTCTTCACGCTACGAGCAGTACTTC.

The chain carries TRBV29-1 and TRBJ2-1; 8 bases line up with TRBD2. The J segment lost 0 bases and the V segment lost 4 bases, leaving 8 bases of the junction unmatched. The length of the CDR3 is 16 residues. The germline V gene has CDR1 SQVTM and CDR2 ANQGSEA. In DNA form, the CDR3 reads TGCAGCGTTGGGGGCGGGAGGCGAAGCTCCTACAATGAGCAGTTCTTC. It yields the protein CSVGGGRRSSYNEQFF.

The chain couples TRBV5-5 to TRBJ1-1; 7 bases match TRBD1. Germline assignment: CDR1 SGHKS and CDR2 YYEKEE (reference sequence). V shed 4 bases, J shed 1 base, and the junction held 4 bases outside the gene matches. This CDR3 spans 14 amino acids. Written as DNA, the CDR3 is TGTGCCAGCAGCCCGACAGGGACGAACACTGAAGCTTTCTTT. This codes for CASSPTGTNTEAFF.

Only one count was recorded for this clone. V usage is TRBV28 and J usage is TRBJ2-7, with 9 bases matching TRBD2. The junction had 12 bases not matched to a gene; V was cut back by 8 bases and J by 1 base. This CDR3 has 16 amino acids. Germline V CDR1 and CDR2: MDHEN, SYDVKM. CDR3 region: CASYTSGFPQSYEQYF. The CDR3 nucleotides are TGTGCCAGCTATACTAGCGGGTTCCCCCAGTCCTACGAGCAGTACTTC.

Only a few counts were recorded for this clone. The gene calls are TRBV21-1 and TRBJ1-6; the D call TRBD1 from the table was never checked on the DNA. TRBV21-1 has pseudogene status. The CDR3 has 17 residues. The DNA of the CDR3 is TGTGCCAGCAGCAAAGACTACCGGGACACGGGTAATTCACCCCTCCACTTT. Its protein product is CASSKDYRDTGNSPLHF.

As for this clone: This CDR3 is also generated by other DNA sequences in the sample. V gene TRBV11-2 combines with J gene TRBJ1-1, with TRBD1 as a possible D gene (5 bases). The CDR3 covers 13 residues. CDR1 is SGHAT and CDR2 is FQNNGV in the germline V gene. Trimming shortened V by 0 bases and J by 6 bases, and 8 bases separated the two germline ends. CDR3: CASSLDRDSEAFF. The CDR3 bases are TGTGCCAGCAGCTTAGACCGGGACTCTGAAGCTTTCTTT.

This chain joins TRBV14 and TRBJ2-5, with 10 bases matching TRBD1. J lost 7 bases, V lost 1 base, and 0 bases had no gene match. Germline V gives CDR1 SGHDN, CDR2 FVKESK. This CDR3 is built from 13 residues. The CDR3 loop reads CASSQGQGATQYF. Here the CDR3 DNA reads TGTGCCAGCAGCCAAGGACAGGGGGCGACCCAGTACTTC.

The chain combines TRBV19 with TRBJ2-7; 7 bases are a match to TRBD1. The germline CDR1 and CDR2 sequences are LNHDA and SQIVND (reference sequence). V lost 3 bases, J lost 5 bases, and 4 bases stayed unmatched. The CDR3 extends over 13 amino acids. CDR3 protein: CASSIDRVNEQYF. The CDR3 DNA reads TGTGCCAGTAGTATTGACAGGGTTAACGAGCAGTACTTC.

The rearrangement joins TRBV3-1 (or the pseudogene TRBV3-2) to TRBJ1-2, with D possibly being TRBD1 (6 bases). From germline, CDR1 is LGHDT and CDR2 YNNKEL (reference sequence). Trimming cost V 4 bases and J 8 bases, with 11 bases left between them. This CDR3 is built from 12 residues. The CDR3 region has the DNA TGTGCCAGCAGCCTCACAGGGCTGGGCTACACCTTC. Translation: CASSLTGLGYTF.

V usage is TRBV19 and J usage is TRBJ2-3, with 8 bases identical to TRBD2. Per the germline V gene, CDR1 is LNHDA and CDR2 is SQIVND (reference sequence). The CDR3 consists of 16 residues. The J segment lost 4 bases and the V segment lost 7 bases, leaving 13 bases of the junction unmatched. CDR3 loop: CASKMGHGGEADTQYF. CDR3 DNA sequence: TGTGCCAGTAAAATGGGCCACGGGGGGGAGGCAGATACGCAGTATTTT.

CDR3 sequence: CASSRDRDFLFYEQYF. In DNA, the CDR3 is TGTGCCAGCAGCCGCGACCGGGACTTCCTATTCTACGAGCAGTACTTC. The rearrangement joins TRBV3-1 (or the pseudogene TRBV3-2) to TRBJ2-7; D is possibly TRBD2 (6 bases). Trimming removed 4 bases from V and 3 bases from J, with 19 bases in between. Germline V lookup: CDR1 LGHDT, CDR2 YNNKEL (reference sequence). The CDR3 extends over 16 amino acids.

The gene calls are TRBV20-1 and TRBJ2-5, with 9 nucleotides matching TRBD2. The CDR3 spans 15 residues. Trimming at V came to 3 bases and at J to 5 bases, leaving 10 bases not matched to a gene. Germline CDR1 is DFQATT and CDR2 is SNEGSKA (reference sequence). CDR3 nucleotide sequence: TGCAGTGCTAGTATAGCGGGGGCAGCGGGGGAGACCCAGTACTTC. Translated, it gives CSASIAGAAGETQYF.

This chain uses TRBV7-6 with TRBJ2-7, with 15 positions matching TRBD2. The CDR3 runs 16 residues. The V and J ends lost 3 bases and 2 bases, in that order; junction bases with no gene match: 2. CDR1 and CDR2 from the germline V gene are SGHVS and FNYEAQ. In nucleotides, the CDR3 is TGTGCCAGCAGCTTGGGACTAGCGGGGGGACCCTACGAGCAGTACTTC. Its protein product is CASSLGLAGGPYEQYF.

The CDR3 is CASSLGIGTGAYEQYF. The CDR3 DNA is TGCGCCAGCAGCTTGGGAATAGGGACAGGGGCGTACGAGCAGTACTTC. The rearrangement joins TRBV5-1 to TRBJ2-7; 10 bases agree with TRBD1. CDR1 and CDR2 from the germline V gene are SGHRS and YFSETQ. V gave up 0 bases and J gave up 4 bases; unmatched junction bases: 7. The CDR3 covers 16 residues.

J is TRBJ2-3 and V is TRBV11-3, with 10 nucleotides matching TRBD2. Unmatched junction bases numbered 3, after V lost 8 bases and J lost 4 bases. In germline, CDR1 is SGHNT, CDR2 YENEEA. The CDR3 has 13 amino acids. The CDR3 region has the DNA TGTGCCAGCGGGCTAGCGGGGGCAGATACGCAGTATTTT. Translating gives CASGLAGADTQYF.